This T cell receptor (beta chain) originates from a study of blood T cell repertoires in COVID-19 (dated by TCRdb to about 2020). With respect to the entire study: Samples covering the acute and convalescent phases of COVID-19 were provided by collaborators in the United States, Italy and Spain. Nearly every sample came with metadata listing a de-identified subject ID, COVID-19 status, age in years and sex. Deeply sampled blood TCRbeta repertoires from subjects exposed to, actively infected with, or recovered from COVID-19 were included in the dataset. Samples were obtained from the ongoing ImmuneRACE study (first 160 participants) and from 1,254 subjects provided by 6 global collaborators. The repertoires were made available in a free public database intended to serve as a resource for research on the immune response to SARS-CoV-2. The prospective study material was composed of cDNA or gDNA derived from T cells, B-cell-depleted T cells, or PBMCs. Where available, HLA class I and class II types were obtained from metadata supplied by the sample provider rather than from assay-based typing. Study-wide conclusions, independent of this receptor: The quantity of clinical and demographic metadata differed by source and by participant and was supplied without curation.

Collaborating institutions collected whole blood in K2EDTA tubes following their own protocols. For TCRbeta analysis, collaborators shipped samples in one of three forms: frozen whole blood, isolated PBMCs, or DNA extracted from either of those sample types. V is shortened by 5 bases, J by 7 bases, and the region joining them spans 18 bases. As encoded in the germline V gene (reference sequence), CDR1 is MNHEY while CDR2 is SMNVEV. The CDR3, cysteine through phenylalanine, is 14 amino acids long. Only the CDR3 DNA is retained, 42 bases long and in frame from the first base. With regard to this clone: The target of this receptor is not known. Base qualities are not at hand, and no much larger clone is one base apart.

TCRbeta CDR3 regions were amplified from genomic DNA by means of the immunoSEQ Assay, a bias-controlled multiplex PCR. In the source study's methods: The number of nucleated cells in each sample was estimated from the amplification of reference gene primers within the assay. To quantify the absolute abundance of each unique TCRbeta CDR3 rearrangement, sequence reads were collapsed and filtered. For each sample, productive Simpson clonality was calculated by taking the square root of Simpson's diversity index across productive rearrangements. TCRdb holds this immuneACCESS table with in-frame rearrangements only. Some clones are missing; in checked studies, unresolved V genes explain under half, and the rest has no known cause. For V, J and clone size, that table is used; D and trimming come from the DNA. This sample is represented by fewer than 250,000 clones; 70% to 90% of them were singletons. The biggest ten clones account for 0.55% to 0.75% of the sample.

Specimen: peripheral blood. The receptor chain draws on TRBV27 and TRBJ2-7; a tentative D call is TRBD2 (6 bases match). This receptor was taken from a middle-aged man with acute or convalescent COVID-19. This receptor has the CDR3 CASSITPLAREQYF. The bases read TGTGCCAGCAGTATCACCCCGCTAGCGCGGGAGCAGTACTTC.